These 13 T cell receptor beta chains came from one sample sequenced in a study of cytomegalovirus exposure and HLA in healthy donors. Both 60 Vbeta primers and 13 Jbeta primers went into the PCR. Clones were read by immunoSEQ multiplex PCR, and TCRdb kept only the in-frame ones, dropping some. The top ten clones hold 3% to 4% of a sample with around 100,000 clones, roughly four fifths of them seen once. The specimen was PBMCs. The receptors come from a man aged 25 to 45 in good health and CMV-seropositive.

The V call is TRBV7-6, the J call TRBJ2-7; weak D call: TRBD1 (5 bases). Looked up from germline, CDR1 is SGHVS and CDR2 is FNYEAQ. This CDR3 comprises 14 residues. Trimming took 1 base from V and 3 from J, leaving 10 bases between them. The CDR3 nucleotides are TGTGCCAGCAGCTTAGACGCGACAGTCTACGAGCAGTACTTC. Amino acids: CASSLDATVYEQYF.

This chain uses TRBV21-1 with TRBJ2-2; TRBD2, the table's D call, was not compared with the DNA. TRBV21-1 is reported as a pseudogene. There are 17 residues in the CDR3. The CDR3: CASSKQELAGNTGELFF. CDR3 nucleotide sequence: TGTGCCAGCAGCAAACAGGAACTAGCGGGGAACACCGGGGAGCTGTTTTTT.

The CDR3, as DNA: TGTGCCAGCAGTCGGGGGGCTCTTCAGCCCCAGCATTTT. Translating it yields CASSRGALQPQHF. The V call is TRBV5-8, the J call TRBJ1-5, with D perhaps TRBD1 (6 bases). The CDR3 has 13 residues. CDR1 and CDR2 from the germline V gene are SGHTS and YDEGEE. V lost 5 bases to trimming and J lost 6 bases, with 12 bases between them.

The chain combines TRBV10-3 with TRBJ2-2; D is undetermined. Germline-derived CDR1 and CDR2 are ENHRY and SYGVKD. V was cut by 2 bases and J by 1 base, with 8 bases left in between. This CDR3 is built from 15 residues. The CDR3 sequence: CAISELDKNTGELFF. The CDR3 DNA reads TGTGCCATCAGTGAGCTCGACAAGAACACCGGGGAGCTGTTTTTT.

The chain recombines TRBV30 with TRBJ1-2; the D is unclear. Per the germline V gene, CDR1 is GTSNPN and CDR2 is SVGIG (reference sequence). V was shortened by 0 bases and J by 0 bases, with 11 bases between the two germline ends. This CDR3 is 15 amino acids long. The CDR3 DNA sequence: TGTGCCTGGAGTGTACGGGTAAGGCCTAACTATGGCTACACCTTC. It translates to CAWSVRVRPNYGYTF.

The chain recombines TRBV28 with TRBJ2-5, with 7 nucleotides matching TRBD2. V shed 1 base and J 11 bases; nucleotides not matched to a gene: 10. The CDR3 has 14 residues. Germline-derived CDR1 and CDR2 are MDHEN and SYDVKM. The CDR3, as DNA: TGTGCCAGCAGTTTATCACTAGCGACCACGCAGCAGTACTTC. This gives the protein CASSLSLATTQQYF.

CDR3 region: CASSYVTSAYNEQFF. The CDR3 coding sequence is TGTGCCAGCAGTTACGTAACTAGCGCATACAATGAGCAGTTCTTC. The gene calls are TRBV6-5 and TRBJ2-1; 7 nucleotides agree with TRBD2. After removal of 2 bases from V and 4 bases from J, the junction contained 5 bases not matched to a gene. The CDR3 contains 15 residues. The V gene's germline CDR1 is MNHEY and CDR2 SVGAGI.

This sequence joins TRBV27 and TRBJ1-1; 7 positions agree with TRBD1. The trim removed 6 bases at V and 7 bases at J, leaving 5 bases unmatched. Germline CDR1 reads MNHEY; CDR2 reads SMNVEV (reference sequence). This CDR3 contains 12 residues. Written as DNA, the CDR3 is TGTGCCAGCAGAGGCCGGGACAGTGAAGCTTTCTTT. As protein: CASRGRDSEAFF.

J is TRBJ1-1 and V is TRBV12-5; D unresolved. The germline CDR1 and CDR2 sequences are LGHNT and FRNRAP. The length of the CDR3 is 13 residues. V was cut by 1 base and J by 4 bases, with 7 bases left in between. In DNA form, the CDR3 reads TGTGCTAGTGGTTTGGGGTCAGGCACTGAAGCTTTCTTT. This codes for CASGLGSGTEAFF.

The rearrangement links TRBV5-1 to TRBJ2-3, with D perhaps matching TRBD2 (6 bases). The CDR3 contains 17 residues. From germline, CDR1 is SGHRS and CDR2 YFSETQ. V was pared by 0 bases and J by 1 base, with 15 bases between. The CDR3 nucleotides are TGCGCCAGCAGCTTGGGCGCACGCGGAGGGGGCACAGATACGCAGTATTTT. Translating gives CASSLGARGGGTDTQYF.

This chain uses TRBV18 with TRBJ2-1; D is unresolved. Germline V gene data show CDR1 as KGHSH and CDR2 as LQKENI. The CDR3 has 12 amino acids. Trimming left V 4 bases short and J 5 bases short, with 6 bases between. The chain's CDR3 is CASSLRDNEQFF. CDR3 DNA sequence: TGTGCCAGCTCACTACGGGACAATGAGCAGTTCTTC.

The rearrangement uses TRBV5-4 and TRBJ2-3, with TRBD2 matching 7 bases. V shed 4 bases and J 2 bases; nucleotides not matched to a gene: 10. The CDR3 runs 16 residues. Germline CDR1 and CDR2: SGHNT and YYREEE (reference sequence). The CDR3 loop is CASSGLPGGHTDTQYF. As DNA, the CDR3 is TGTGCCAGCAGCGGACTCCCGGGAGGACACACAGATACGCAGTATTTT.

This chain joins TRBV18 and TRBJ2-3; 7 positions match TRBD2. V shed 8 bases, J shed 2 bases, and the junction held 10 bases outside the gene matches. The germline V gene encodes CDR1 KGHSH and CDR2 LQKENI. This CDR3 is built from 15 residues. CDR3 nucleotide sequence: TGTGCCAGCCGTTGGCAAGCGGGGCCCACAGATACGCAGTATTTT. Protein: CASRWQAGPTDTQYF.